This TCR beta chain appears in the sequencing data of a study of somatic mutations in cytotoxic T cells in rheumatoid arthritis (TCRdb year 2017). Background for the entire study: A FACSAria II or Sony SH800 was used to flow-sort some V beta antibody-stained T-cell populations at nearly 100% purity, and TCRB sequencing was also done on sorted V beta1+ cells. For 60 or so rheumatoid arthritis patients and fewer than 25 healthy controls, TCRB deep sequencing was carried out. Median age was essentially the same in the patient group and the control group. The study asked whether expanded CD8+ T-cell clones in newly diagnosed, untreated rheumatoid arthritis carry somatic mutations, and used TCRB deep sequencing to characterize clonality. Findings and caveats that apply to the study as a whole: CD8+ T-cell clonality in rheumatoid arthritis patients was not significantly different from that in age-matched healthy controls. The largest CD8+ clone made up more than 20% of CD8+ cells in 8 of 65 patients, and blood and synovial fluid shared several identical CD8+ TCRB sequences. In patients, CD8+ clonality rose with age (Spearman r ~ 0.47), which was not the case in healthy controls. The slight underrepresentation of TRBV07 in patients was not corrected for multiple comparisons. The expanded CD8+ clones had unknown antigen targets, and not appearing in virus-specific databases did not rule out that they were virus-specific.

Sequencing of TCRB CDR3 was done on genomic DNA with the immunoSEQ assay. From the authors' description of their analysis: Nothing other than productive TCRB rearrangements was included in the analyses. A clone was defined by a unique TCRB CDR3 sequence, and clonality was computed as a productive clonality index based on Shannon entropy. Repertoire overlap for a pair of samples was computed from each clone's template counts relative to total templates per sample. A correlation with a Spearman r of over 0.55 was found between V-gene usage by flow cytometry and V-gene usage by TCRB sequencing. The clones in this table, taken by TCRdb from immuneACCESS, are in-frame only. Not every clone is retained; where verified, under half of the shortfall comes from an unresolved V gene, and the cause of the rest is unknown. V and J calls and clone size follow that table, whereas D and trimming were derived from the DNA. This sample is represented by around 19,000 clones; about 86% of them were singletons. Approximately 20% of the sample goes to the ten largest clones.

The germline V gene provides CDR1 SGHTS and CDR2 YDEGEE. At the junction V is shortened by 2 bases and J by 7 bases; bases outside the gene matches: 5. The CDR3 runs 15 amino acids, cysteine and phenylalanine included. CDR3 DNA only is kept here, 45 bases in frame from base 1. Healthy controls were more than 15 blood donors whose buffy coats were used, with a median age of about 56 years (range roughly 21-80) and 55% female. Positive magnetic bead selection on an AutoMACS was used to isolate CD4+ and CD8+ cells, with flow cytometry used to check purity. Peripheral blood mononuclear cells were obtained using density gradient separation with Ficoll-Paque PLUS. DNA was extracted from CD4-enriched, CD8-enriched or PBMC samples with Nucleospin Tissue or Tissue XS kits and quantified with a Qubit 2.0 fluorometer. A word on this clone: This clone's antigen is unknown. The record has no base qualities; no much larger clone is one base away.

This clonotype was obtained from a woman aged 45-65 years in good health. The sequencing sample was made of CD8+ T cells sorted from blood. The sequence links TRBV5-8 to TRBJ2-1, and 11 junctional nucleotides match TRBD2. The nucleotides read TGTGCCAGCAGCTTTAGCGGGGGGGCCTTAAATGAGCAGTTCTTC. This encodes CASSFSGGALNEQFF.